These 17 T cell receptor beta chains were all obtained from the same sample, sequenced in a study of cytomegalovirus exposure and HLA in healthy donors. The primer mix had 60 Vbeta and 13 Jbeta primers. Profiling relied on immunoSEQ multiplex PCR, and the TCRdb table lists in-frame clones only, not all of them. The sample yields more than 95,000 clones, around 75% seen once. Sequencing used PBMCs. Every receptor here comes from a man aged 35-49 years in good health and CMV-seronegative.

This clone appeared a few times. The V and J genes are TRBV6-4 and TRBJ2-1, with TRBD1 matching over 9 bases. After removal of 0 bases from V and 6 bases from J, the junction contained 0 bases not matched to a gene. Per the germline V gene, CDR1 is MRHNA and CDR2 is SNTAGT. This CDR3 contains 14 residues. As DNA, the CDR3 is TGTGCCAGCAGTGACTCGACAGGGGGCAATGAGCAGTTCTTC. It encodes CASSDSTGGNEQFF.

The chain employs TRBV7-9 and TRBJ1-6; TRBD1 matches 9 bases. The CDR3 length is 15 residues. V lost 3 bases to trimming and J lost 6 bases; unmatched junction nucleotides: 3. Germline loops: CDR1 SEHNR, CDR2 FQNEAQ (reference sequence). CDR3 loop: CASSLGTGPNSPLHF. CDR3 bases: TGTGCCAGCAGCTTGGGGACAGGGCCTAATTCACCCCTCCACTTT. Variable domain in full (rest from reference TRBV7-9 and TRBJ1-6): DTGVSQNPRHKITKRGQNVTFRCDPISEHNRLYWYRQTLGQGPEFLTYFQNEAQLEKSRLLSDRFSAERPKGSFSTLEIQRTEQGDSAMYLCASSLGTGPNSPLHFGNGTRLTVT.

This clone has just a few counts. The gene calls are TRBV7-9 and TRBJ2-1, with 8 bases that match TRBD1. The CDR3 sequence is 15 residues long. Trimming cost V 6 bases and J 7 bases; bases outside gene matches: 11. Germline V gene sequence: CDR1 SEHNR, CDR2 FQNEAQ (reference sequence). The CDR3 coding sequence is TGTGCCAGCAGTTCGGACAGGGAGTCTTATAATGAGCAGTTCTTC. Its protein is CASSSDRESYNEQFF.

The gene calls are TRBV12-1 and TRBJ2-7; the table's D call, TRBD2, has no DNA check behind it. TRBV12-1 constitutes a pseudogene. The CDR3 loop spans 10 amino acids. The CDR3 here is CASIRYEQYF. The CDR3 coding sequence is TGTGCCAGCATCCGCTACGAGCAGTACTTC.

The rearrangement joins TRBV11-2 to TRBJ1-5, with D unclear. Trimming took off 0 bases at V and 5 bases at J, with 8 bases between the two ends. Germline assignment: CDR1 SGHAT and CDR2 FQNNGV. The CDR3 consists of 14 residues. The CDR3: CASSLDPGDQPQHF. In DNA, the CDR3 is TGTGCCAGCAGCTTAGACCCCGGGGATCAGCCCCAGCATTTT.

The V gene is TRBV9, the J gene TRBJ2-1; TRBD1 is a possible D gene (6 bases). V was clipped by 3 bases and J by 5 bases, with 15 bases between them. The CDR3 has 15 residues. The germline V gene encodes CDR1 SGDLS and CDR2 YYNGEE. The CDR3 bases are TGTGCCAGCAGCGCTCAGGGGCGTTGGGACAATGAGCAGTTCTTC. Amino acid sequence: CASSAQGRWDNEQFF.

The V and J genes are TRBV5-6 and TRBJ1-1; no clear D gene. V was clipped by 0 bases and J by 1 base, with 7 bases between them. This CDR3 has 14 amino acids. Germline values: CDR1 SGHDT, CDR2 YYEEEE. Written as DNA, the CDR3 is TGTGCCAGCAGCTTGGTTAGCCCGAACACTGAAGCTTTCTTT. The encoded protein is CASSLVSPNTEAFF.

This chain connects TRBV7-9 to TRBJ1-2; D is perhaps TRBD1 (6 bases). The ends were cut back, 5 bases at V and 6 bases at J, with 16 bases in the middle. Germline V gene lookup returns CDR1 SEHNR and CDR2 FQNEAQ (reference sequence). The CDR3 is 14 residues long. DNA of the CDR3: TGTGCCAGCAGCGTACAACAGGGTTGGAATGGCTACACCTTC. This codes for CASSVQQGWNGYTF.

This rearrangement joins TRBV19 to TRBJ1-1; TRBD1 aligns across 9 bases. This CDR3 has 15 amino acids. V trimming: 6 bases; J trimming: 1 base; junction bases outside the gene matches: 6. Germline V gives CDR1 LNHDA, CDR2 SQIVND (reference sequence). The CDR3: CASREQGATNTEAFF. In nucleotides, the CDR3 is TGTGCCAGTAGAGAACAGGGGGCAACGAACACTGAAGCTTTCTTT.

The chain employs TRBV29-1 and TRBJ2-2; tentative D call: TRBD1 (6 bases). In germline, CDR1 is SQVTM, CDR2 ANQGSEA. V was cut by 4 bases and J by 1 base, with 10 bases left in between. This CDR3 is 14 amino acids long. CDR3 DNA sequence: TGCAGCGTTGTTGGGGGCCTGAACACCGGGGAGCTGTTTTTT. This codes for CSVVGGLNTGELFF.

The chain employs TRBV5-5 and TRBJ1-5, with unresolved D. V was cut by 4 bases and J by 0 bases, with 17 bases left in between. The germline CDR1 and CDR2 sequences are SGHKS and YYEKEE (reference sequence). This CDR3 is 17 amino acids long. The CDR3 sequence: CASSPGKPLYSNQPQHF. In DNA, the CDR3 is TGTGCCAGCAGCCCGGGGAAGCCTCTATATAGCAATCAGCCCCAGCATTTT. Based on the CDR3 plus reference TRBV5-5 and TRBJ1-5, the full variable domain is DAGVTQSPTHLIKTRGQQVTLRCSPISGHKSVSWYQQVLGQGPQFIFQYYEKEERGRGNFPDRFSARQFPNYSSELNVNALLLGDSALYLCASSPGKPLYSNQPQHFGDGTRLSIL.

This clone has just a few counts. The J gene is TRBJ2-7, the V gene TRBV25-1; 7 nucleotides match TRBD2. This CDR3 spans 14 amino acids. Unmatched junction bases numbered 5, after V lost 4 bases and J lost 2 bases. Germline values: CDR1 MGHDK, CDR2 SYGVNS. DNA for the CDR3: TGTGCCAGCAGTGCGCCGGGGGGAGCCTACGAGCAGTACTTC. Amino acid sequence: CASSAPGGAYEQYF.

About this clone itself: Compared with germline, one end of the junction differs, possibly owing to a read error. The V call is TRBV7-9, the J call TRBJ2-5, with 8 nucleotides matching TRBD2. From germline, CDR1 is SEHNR and CDR2 FQNEAQ (reference sequence). This CDR3 region has 15 residues. CDR3 DNA sequence: TGTTCCAGCAGACCTCCGGGACTAGGTAAAGAGACCCAGTACTTC. Translating gives CSSRPPGLGKETQYF.

This chain links TRBV9 with TRBJ2-3; D not certain. The V end lost 0 bases, the J end lost 0 bases, and 11 bases lay between the germline ends. Germline V gene data show CDR1 as SGDLS and CDR2 as YYNGEE. The CDR3 runs to 16 residues. CDR3 protein: CASSVGPPTSTDTQYF. In nucleotides, the CDR3 is TGTGCCAGCAGCGTAGGTCCGCCGACTAGCACAGATACGCAGTATTTT.

The rearrangement joins TRBV5-1 to TRBJ2-7, with D unresolved. V was clipped by 1 base and J by 0 bases, with 8 bases between them. Germline lookup yields CDR1 SGHRS and CDR2 YFSETQ. The CDR3 is 14 residues long. CDR3 in DNA: TGCGCCAGCAGCTTGTCTACAGACTCCTACGAGCAGTACTTC. It yields the protein CASSLSTDSYEQYF.

The V gene is TRBV30, the J gene TRBJ2-2, with D possibly matching TRBD2 (6 bases). Trimming took 4 bases from V and 8 from J, leaving 11 bases between them. The CDR3 totals 12 residues. In germline, CDR1 is GTSNPN, CDR2 SVGIG (reference sequence). In DNA, the CDR3 is TGTGCCTGGATGGGGAGGACTGGGGAGCTGTTTTTT. It specifies CAWMGRTGELFF.

This chain links TRBV28 with TRBJ1-6; D is perhaps TRBD1 (6 bases). The V and J ends lost 7 bases and 3 bases respectively, with 16 bases between them. The CDR3 is 16 residues long. Per germline, CDR1 MDHEN and CDR2 SYDVKM. The CDR3 sequence: CASTDGGVVYNSPLHF. The CDR3 DNA is TGTGCCAGCACCGATGGGGGCGTCGTCTATAATTCACCCCTCCACTTT.